The 5 T cell receptor beta chains in this list originate from one sample, sequenced in a study of CD8 T cells in Susac syndrome. With random hexamers, reverse transcription was performed on roughly 0.5 to 1 ug of RNA. TCRdb re-derived calls from the immunoSEQ multiplex PCR reads in MiXCR, one entry per CDR3 protein. The sample has approximately 230,000 distinct CDR3 sequences, 93% seen once; the top ten hold less than 0.075%. Sequencing input: CD4+ T cells from PBMCs. Every receptor here comes from a human donor with multiple sclerosis.

This rearrangement joins TRBV6-2 or TRBV6-3 to TRBJ2-6; D gene uncertain. CDR1 is MNHEY, CDR2 SVGEGT, per germline. The V and J ends lost 2 bases and 0 bases respectively, with 5 bases between them. The CDR3 covers 15 residues. The CDR3 is CASSYRVSGANVLTF. The CDR3 DNA follows: TGTGCCAGCAGTTACAGGGTCTCTGGGGCCAACGTCCTGACTTTC.

The chain has TRBV6-6 and TRBJ2-7, with 8 bases matching TRBD1. V shed 5 bases and J 7 bases; nucleotides not matched to a gene: 10. The V gene's germline CDR1 is MNHNY and CDR2 SVGAGI (reference sequence). This CDR3 region has 14 residues. The DNA of the CDR3 is TGTGCCAGCAGTCAAAGCAGGGGGCTGGGAGAGCAGTACTTC. Translating gives CASSQSRGLGEQYF.

V and J are TRBV11-1 and TRBJ2-6; D call uncertain. The CDR3 has 15 residues. Trimming removed 2 bases at V and 0 bases at J, with 5 bases between. The germline V gene has CDR1 SGHAT and CDR2 FQDESV (reference sequence). CDR3: CASSLHGSGANVLTF. CDR3 in DNA: TGTGCCAGCAGCTTACATGGCTCTGGGGCCAACGTCCTGACTTTC.

The chain recombines TRBV7-8 with TRBJ1-1; D might be TRBD1 (5 bases). The CDR3 contains 14 residues. CDR1 is SGHVS, CDR2 FQNEAQ, per germline. V lost 2 bases and J lost 6, with 13 bases in between. CDR3 loop: CASSLNPAGSEAFF. In DNA form, the CDR3 reads TGTGCCAGCAGCTTAAACCCCGCAGGGTCTGAAGCTTTCTTT.

The chain carries TRBV5-4 and TRBJ1-4; D is possibly TRBD1 (5 bases). The CDR3 has 16 amino acids. CDR1 SGHNT and CDR2 YYREEE come from the germline V gene (reference sequence). Trimming left V 0 bases short and J 3 bases short, with 12 bases between. The CDR3 spells CASSLGGGGSNEKLFF. Here the CDR3 DNA reads TGTGCCAGCAGCTTGGGGGGCGGGGGTTCTAATGAAAAACTGTTTTTT. The full variable domain, in which reference TRBV5-4 and TRBJ1-4 provide the parts outside the CDR3, is ETGVTQSPTHLIKTRGQQVTLRCSSQSGHNTVSWYQQALGQGPQFIFQYYREEENGRGNFPPRFSGLQFPNYSSELNVNALELDDSALYLCASSLGGGGSNEKLFFGSGTQLSVL.